The 6 T cell receptor beta chains in this list originate from one sample, sequenced in a study of blood T cell repertoires in COVID-19. The method was immunoSEQ multiplex PCR; TCRdb's version includes in-frame clones alone and lacks a portion of them. In the table there are around 120,000 clones, about 83% of which are singletons. The sample taken for sequencing was peripheral blood. The receptors derive from an elderly man with active or convalescent COVID-19.

Details on this clone: The identical CDR3 is also encoded by other nucleotide sequences in the sample. J is TRBJ2-1 and V is TRBV5-1, with TRBD2 identical over 7 bases. The CDR3 is 16 amino acids. V dropped 0 bases and J dropped 0; count of bases not matched to a gene: 3. CDR1 is SGHRS and CDR2 is YFSETQ in the germline V gene. The CDR3 DNA reads as TGCGCCAGCAGCTTGGCGGGGGGAAGCTCCTACAATGAGCAGTTCTTC. Residues: CASSLAGGSSYNEQFF.

V gene TRBV11-1 combines with J gene TRBJ1-1; a weak D match, TRBD1 (5 bases). The CDR3 runs to 14 residues. Germline V gene data show CDR1 as SGHAT and CDR2 as FQDESV (reference sequence). V shed 4 bases and J shed 1 base, with 10 bases lying between them. CDR3 loop: CASSWQGGNTEAFF. For the CDR3, the DNA is TGTGCCAGCAGCTGGCAGGGTGGGAACACTGAAGCTTTCTTT.

For the CDR3, the DNA is TGTGCCTGGACGACGGGGGGATATCACTACAATGAGCAGTTCTTC. It is translated as CAWTTGGYHYNEQFF. J is TRBJ2-1 and V is TRBV30; 7 bases align to TRBD2. Looked up from germline, CDR1 is GTSNPN and CDR2 is SVGIG (reference sequence). V lost 4 bases to trimming and J lost 3 bases; unmatched junction nucleotides: 9. The CDR3 is 15 amino acids. Full variable domain (remainder filled in from reference TRBV30 and TRBJ2-1): SQTIHQWPATLVQPVGSPLSLECTVEGTSNPNLYWYRQAAGRGLQLLFYSVGIGQISSEVPQNLSASRPQDRQFILSSKKLLLSDSGFYLCAWTTGGYHYNEQFFGPGTRLTVL.

This clone was detected once. V usage is TRBV7-2 and J usage is TRBJ2-6, with D tentatively TRBD1 (5 bases). In germline, CDR1 is SGHTA, CDR2 FQGNSA. Trimming pared 5 bases from V and 12 bases from J, leaving 23 bases between. This CDR3 is built from 16 residues. The CDR3 is CASSQSEDNLDPVLTF. Written as DNA, the CDR3 is TGTGCCAGCAGCCAGTCTGAGGACAATTTAGATCCCGTCCTGACTTTC.

The rearrangement joins TRBV18 to TRBJ1-1; D not certain. Trimming left V 3 bases short and J 5 bases short, with 10 bases between. Looked up from germline, CDR1 is KGHSH and CDR2 is LQKENI. The CDR3 is 13 residues long. The CDR3 region is CASSPGLQTEAFF. DNA for the CDR3: TGTGCCAGCTCACCGGGCCTCCAGACTGAAGCTTTCTTT.

This clone was recorded once. The rearrangement uses TRBV7-2 and TRBJ2-7; 8 nucleotides line up with TRBD1. Germline CDR1 and CDR2: SGHTA and FQGNSA. This CDR3 is 13 amino acids long. V shed 4 bases, J shed 7 bases, and the junction held 6 bases outside the gene matches. CDR3 DNA sequence: TGTGCCAGCAGCTCGCAGGGGGCTTGGGAGCAGTACTTC. Amino acid sequence: CASSSQGAWEQYF.